This T cell receptor beta chain comes out of a study of T cells in Graves' hyperthyroidism and ophthalmopathy. Patients were excluded because of uncontrolled infection, other autoimmune disease, pregnancy or lactation. Clinical symptoms, serum thyroxine and TRAb, thyroid ultrasound and orbital computed tomography were used for the diagnoses. Amplification targeted TCR beta CDR3 regions from RNA transcripts. The study used the HTBI primer set for a first-round RT-PCR of the TCR CDR3. TCRdb called the multiplex PCR reads again in MiXCR, with one record for every CDR3 protein. The sample records roughly 510,000 distinct CDR3 sequences, approximately 49% being singletons. Broader study findings: Researchers found most expanded thyroid clonotypes above 0.001 in blood as well. Ophthalmopathy prediction by the model preceded onset by a median about 6 months.

With regard to this clonotype: Its antigen is currently unknown.

Germline V gene data show CDR1 as SEHNR and CDR2 as FQNEAQ (reference sequence). V gave up 3 bases and J gave up 7 bases, with 3 bases separating them. CDR3 size: 10 residues. This chain uses TRBV7-9 with TRBJ2-5, with D unresolved. This TCR was recovered from an adult woman with Graves' disease, either hyperthyroidism or ophthalmopathy (not recorded which). Sequenced sample: peripheral blood or thyroid tissue (not recorded which). This chain's CDR3 is CASSFGTQYF. In nucleotides, the CDR3 is TGTGCCAGCAGCTTTGGGACCCAGTACTTC.